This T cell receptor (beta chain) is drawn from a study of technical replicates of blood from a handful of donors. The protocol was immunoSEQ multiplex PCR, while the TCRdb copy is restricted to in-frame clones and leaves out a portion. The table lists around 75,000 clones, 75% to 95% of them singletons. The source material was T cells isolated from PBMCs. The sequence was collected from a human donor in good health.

The CDR3 DNA sequence: TGCAGCGTCCTGGGGCAGGGAAATACACCCGGGGAGCTGTTTTTT. Translating it yields CSVLGQGNTPGELFF. The V call is TRBV29-1, the J call TRBJ2-2; weak D call: TRBD1 (5 bases). The CDR3 runs 15 residues. Germline V lookup: CDR1 SQVTM, CDR2 ANQGSEA. Deletions cut 6 bases from V and 6 bases from J, with 20 bases between.